This entry features one T cell receptor (beta chain) sequence. The sample originates from a study of blood T cell repertoires in COVID-19. Study details: Acute and convalescent COVID-19 specimens originated in the United States, Italy and Spain.

Trimming shortened V by 5 bases and J by 4 bases, and 14 bases separated the two germline ends. The CDR3 runs to 14 residues. CDR1 is SGHAT, CDR2 FQDESV, per germline (reference sequence). Produced via immunoSEQ multiplex PCR; TCRdb's table is partial and in-frame only. The sample carries about 240,000 clones, approximately 84% recorded once. The clonotype was recovered from a woman in her thirties or forties with acute COVID-19. The sample comprised PBMCs or T cells enriched from blood (not recorded which). The chain couples TRBV11-1 to TRBJ1-1; D gene ambiguous. The DNA of the CDR3 is TGTGCCAGCAGCAAACGGAGAGGAGGCACTGAAGCTTTCTTT. Its translation is CASSKRRGGTEAFF.